This paragraph covers one T cell receptor (beta chain) sequence. Its antigen remains unidentified. These data originate in a study of cytomegalovirus exposure and HLA in healthy donors. General study points: Reportedly, diagnosis of cytomegalovirus status by the classifier showed high specificity and sensitivity. It was 150 to 200 TCR beta chains that were listed as cytomegalovirus-associated. In a later analysis, productive TCRs from donors in an Asian-associated ancestry cluster reportedly carried fewer N-insertions than the cohort mean.

V was cut by 3 bases and J by 2 bases, with 11 bases left in between. Germline loops: CDR1 LNHNV, CDR2 YYDKDF (reference sequence). The CDR3 has 15 amino acids. Amplification used 60 Vbeta primers and 13 Jbeta primers. Generated by immunoSEQ multiplex PCR, the TCRdb table keeps only in-frame clones and is missing some. The sample has about 130,000 clones; about four fifths are singletons. Sequencing used PBMCs. The rearrangement joins TRBV15 to TRBJ1-5, with D uncertain. This sequence was found in a woman between 40 and 50 years old in good health and CMV-seronegative. The CDR3 bases are TGTGCCACCAGCAGCGAGAGGGTGGGCAATCAGCCCCAGCATTTT. Translation: CATSSERVGNQPQHF.